This T cell receptor beta chain was sequenced during a study of response to subunit inactivated influenza vaccine. Broader study findings: It was the authors' suggestion that each seasonal influenza vaccination recruits few new T cells.

TCRdb independently ran MiXCR on the RT-PCR reads; one entry per CDR3 protein. The sample has about 520,000 distinct CDR3 sequences, around 25% seen once; the top ten hold 1.9%. A few counts support this clonotype. Its antigen is still unknown. The CDR3 spans 14 residues. In germline, CDR1 is KGHDR, CDR2 SFDVKD. Losses at the gene ends were 3 bases for V and 6 bases for J; bases not matched to a gene: 3. Sequencing used CD4+ T cells sorted from PBMCs, obtained more than 4 days after vaccination. This rearrangement joins TRBV24-1 to TRBJ2-1; TRBD2 agrees at 8 bases. This TCR was sampled from a man aged 45 to 65 who received an inactivated influenza vaccine. The CDR3 coding sequence is TGTGCCACCAGTGATCCTGGACTAGCCAATGAGCAGTTCTTC. Translated: CATSDPGLANEQFF.